Here is one TCR beta chain with its context. Its antigen is unknown. When the RNA was reverse transcribed, random hexamers were used with an input of roughly 0.5 to 1 ug. immunoSEQ multiplex PCR amplified TCR beta CDR3 across 54 Vbeta, 13 Jbeta. TCRdb reprocessed the immunoSEQ multiplex PCR reads via MiXCR and lists one record per CDR3 protein. The sample consists of 150,000 or so distinct CDR3 sequences, around 93% of them appearing once. This sample was taken from a study of CD8 T cells in Susac syndrome. TEMRA cells were enriched by FACS, and CD4+ and CD8+ T cells were negatively isolated. Findings and limits, study-wide: That the number of individuals in its TCR sequencing and HLA analysis was relatively small was acknowledged by the study.

Sequencing was performed on CD4+ T cells from PBMCs. This TCR derives from a human donor in good health.

CDR3 residues: CASSLAGQRDTQYF. The CDR3 nucleotides are TGCGCCAGCAGCTTGGCTGGGCAAAGGGATACGCAGTATTTT. The chain links TRBV5-1 to TRBJ2-3; D is uncertain. The CDR3 loop spans 14 amino acids. Trimming stripped 0 bases from V and 6 bases from J, with 11 bases between. The germline CDR1 and CDR2 sequences are SGHRS and YFSETQ.